This T cell receptor beta chain originates from a study of blood T cell repertoires in COVID-19. Study information: In each case, the material was cDNA or gDNA derived from T cells, B-cell-depleted T cells, or PBMCs.

Deletions cut 7 bases from V and 2 bases from J, with 12 bases between. The CDR3 consists of 14 residues. Germline V gene data show CDR1 as LNHDA and CDR2 as SQIVND (reference sequence). The protocol was immunoSEQ multiplex PCR, while the TCRdb copy is restricted to in-frame clones and leaves out a portion. The table shows 100,000 to 120,000 clones, with around four fifths occurring only once. The rearrangement uses TRBV19 and TRBJ2-1; possible D gene TRBD2, 6 bases. The origin of this receptor is an older woman with acute or convalescent COVID-19. Source material: peripheral blood. CDR3 nucleotides: TGTGCCAGTAACTCGGCTAGCGCCTACAATGAGCAGTTCTTC. It yields the protein CASNSASAYNEQFF.